This T cell receptor beta chain was sequenced for a study of shared clonotypes between healthy human individuals. As defined, naive CD8 cells were CD45RO-negative and positively selected for CCR7, with terminally differentiated effector memory CD45RA+ cells excluded. Assay: immunoSEQ multiplex PCR; the TCRdb copy retains only in-frame clones and omits some. Here the sample spans some 2,100,000 clones, 85% to 95% being singletons. Germline assignment: CDR1 SGHRS and CDR2 YFSETQ. V dropped 3 bases and J dropped 8 bases, with 23 bases sitting between them. This CDR3 is 16 amino acids long. The sample consisted of naive CD8+ T cells from PBMCs. This rearrangement joins TRBV5-1 to TRBJ1-2; D remains unclear. The TCR sequence derives from a man aged 18 to 29 in good health. Some clones in this sample may be carry-over from other donors' samples. The CDR3 loop reads CASSSLTEFIRWGYTF. CDR3 sequence (DNA): TGCGCCAGCAGCTCTTTGACGGAATTCATACGGTGGGGCTACACCTTC.